One and the same sample provided the 29 T cell receptor beta chains below, sequenced in a study of shared clonotypes between healthy human individuals. Positive CCR7 selection of CD45RO-negative cells yielded the naive CD8 cells, and terminally differentiated effector memory CD45RA+ cells were excluded. The table came from immunoSEQ multiplex PCR; TCRdb's copy has only in-frame clones and leaves some out. The sample includes about 800,000 clones, about 96% seen only once; the top ten take 0.2% to 0.25%. Sequencing was carried out using naive CD8+ T cells sorted from blood. Receptors were obtained from a man aged 25-45 years in good health.

The rearrangement uses TRBV7-6 and TRBJ2-1; D tentatively fits TRBD1 or TRBD2 (5 bases each). With 5 bases removed from V and 0 bases from J, the gap between germline ends came to 11 bases. The CDR3 loop spans 15 amino acids. Germline V gives CDR1 SGHVS, CDR2 FNYEAQ. CDR3 in DNA: TGTGCCAGCAGCGTTAGAGGGGACTCCTACAATGAGCAGTTCTTC. Amino acids: CASSVRGDSYNEQFF.

In the case of this clone: The junction departs from the called germline gene at one end, perhaps through a read error. This chain joins TRBV7-7 and TRBJ2-5; 7 nucleotides match TRBD2. Looked up from germline, CDR1 is SSHAT and CDR2 is FNYEAQ (reference sequence). The CDR3 has 14 residues. CDR3 sequence reads: CASSRGGETETQYF. As DNA, the CDR3 is TGTGCTAGCAGCCGGGGAGGGGAGACAGAGACCCAGTACTTC.

The chain uses TRBV10-3 and TRBJ2-7; TRBD2 matches 12 bases. The ends lost 9 bases at V and 3 bases at J; junction bases unmatched: 9. CDR3 size: 15 residues. Per germline, CDR1 ENHRY and CDR2 SYGVKD. Written as DNA, the CDR3 is TGTGCCATAGCCCAGGGACTAGCGGGCCGCTACGAGCAGTACTTC. The encoded protein is CAIAQGLAGRYEQYF.

The table lists this clone with a count of one. This chain joins TRBV27 and TRBJ2-1, with D tentatively TRBD2 (5 bases). The CDR3 totals 17 residues. The V and J ends lost 0 bases and 3 bases respectively, with 15 bases between them. Looked up from germline, CDR1 is MNHEY and CDR2 is SMNVEV (reference sequence). This CDR3 is CASSLSSLAAYYNEQFF. In DNA, the CDR3 is TGTGCCAGCAGTTTATCGAGTCTAGCAGCGTACTACAATGAGCAGTTCTTC.

The chain carries TRBV19 and TRBJ2-7; D unclear. The V gene's germline CDR1 is LNHDA and CDR2 SQIVND (reference sequence). This CDR3 comprises 14 residues. V lost 5 bases, J lost 5 bases, and 16 bases lay in between. The CDR3 is CASSADVSWDEQYF. CDR3 DNA: TGTGCCAGTAGTGCGGACGTCTCGTGGGACGAGCAGTACTTC.

Details on this clone: Other DNA sequences in this sample translate to the same CDR3. This chain links TRBV5-4 with TRBJ2-3; TRBD2 matches 10 bases. This CDR3 comprises 16 residues. V trimming: 3 bases; J trimming: 2 bases; junction bases outside the gene matches: 6. Germline V gives CDR1 SGHNT, CDR2 YYREEE (reference sequence). The CDR3 bases are TGTGCCAGCAGCTGGGGAGGACTAGCGGACACAGATACGCAGTATTTT. Translating gives CASSWGGLADTDTQYF.

This clone appeared once. The V call is TRBV4-1, the J call TRBJ2-7, with D possibly being TRBD2 (6 bases). Trimming cost V 4 bases and J 2 bases, with 12 bases left between them. Germline V lookup: CDR1 MGHRA, CDR2 YSYEKL. CDR3 length: 14 amino acids. The CDR3 DNA reads as TGCGCCAGCAGCCCACTCTCGGGGGCCTACGAGCAGTACTTC. Protein sequence: CASSPLSGAYEQYF.

The gene calls are TRBV7-9 and TRBJ2-5; 8 bases are shared with TRBD1. Germline lookup yields CDR1 SEHNR and CDR2 FQNEAQ (reference sequence). Losses at the gene ends were 0 bases for V and 2 bases for J; bases not matched to a gene: 5. The CDR3 loop spans 16 amino acids. As DNA, the CDR3 is TGTGCCAGCAGCTTAGCGCCGGGACAGGTTCAAGAGACCCAGTACTTC. Amino acid sequence: CASSLAPGQVQETQYF.

The chain recombines TRBV10-1 with TRBJ2-7, with 12 bases identical to TRBD2. Germline V CDR1 and CDR2: WNHNN, SYGVQD (reference sequence). Losses at the gene ends were 8 bases for V and 5 bases for J; bases not matched to a gene: 4. The CDR3 totals 13 residues. Written as DNA, the CDR3 is TGCGCCAGCGGGGGACTAGCGGGCAACGAGCAGTACTTC. Residues: CASGGLAGNEQYF.

The chain uses TRBV4-2 and TRBJ2-7; D may be TRBD1 or TRBD2 (6 bases each). V shed 1 base and J shed 0 bases, with 13 bases lying between them. This CDR3 region has 16 residues. CDR1 is LGHNA and CDR2 is YNFKEQ in the germline V gene. CDR3 loop: CASSQADGGFSYEQYF. In nucleotides, the CDR3 is TGTGCCAGCAGCCAAGCTGACGGGGGCTTCTCCTACGAGCAGTACTTC.

The chain uses TRBV29-1 and TRBJ2-2; 9 bases are a match to TRBD1. Germline trimming cut 5 bases from V and 5 bases from J; bases unmatched to any gene: 6. The CDR3 spans 14 residues. Germline V gene lookup returns CDR1 SQVTM and CDR2 ANQGSEA. The CDR3 nucleotides are TGCAGCGTTAAACAGGGGGCAGGGACCGGGGAGCTGTTTTTT. It yields the protein CSVKQGAGTGELFF.

This chain connects TRBV6-1 to TRBJ2-7, with TRBD1 matching over 8 bases. Trimming took 2 bases from V and 7 from J; bases not matched to a gene: 10. CDR3 size: 15 residues. Germline loops: CDR1 MNHNS, CDR2 SASEGT. The CDR3 bases are TGTGCCAGCAGTGAAAAGGGGCAGGGGGCGCTTGAGCAGTACTTC. Translating gives CASSEKGQGALEQYF.

The chain combines TRBV9 with TRBJ2-7; perhaps D is TRBD1 or TRBD2 (5 bases each). The V gene lost 0 bases and the J gene lost 0 bases, with 10 bases spanning the gap. The CDR3 runs to 15 residues. Germline V gives CDR1 SGDLS, CDR2 YYNGEE. CDR3 nucleotides: TGTGCCAGCAGCGTAGGTGGGGGTTTCTCCTACGAGCAGTACTTC. Its translation: CASSVGGGFSYEQYF.

This chain connects TRBV29-1 to TRBJ2-7; TRBD1 matches at 9 bases. V trimming: 7 bases; J trimming: 2 bases; junction bases outside the gene matches: 12. The CDR3 sequence is 15 residues long. The germline gives CDR1 SQVTM, CDR2 ANQGSEA. The CDR3 nucleotides read TGCAGCGCCGCGGGGCCACAGGGGGCCACCTACGAGCAGTACTTC. It encodes CSAAGPQGATYEQYF.

The chain joins TRBV29-1 to TRBJ1-5; D gene unclear. Looked up from germline, CDR1 is SQVTM and CDR2 is ANQGSEA. This CDR3 spans 12 amino acids. With 7 bases removed from V and 4 bases from J, the gap between germline ends came to 11 bases. The CDR3 nucleotides are TGCAGCGCGGGAAGAGAGAATCAGCCCCAGCATTTT. Encoded protein: CSAGRENQPQHF.

The V call is TRBV7-9, the J call TRBJ2-1; TRBD2 matches 12 bases. The CDR3 is made up of 16 amino acids. The junction had 2 bases not matched to a gene; V was cut back by 0 bases and J by 5 bases. Germline V lookup: CDR1 SEHNR, CDR2 FQNEAQ (reference sequence). The CDR3 nucleotides read TGTGCCAGCAGCTTAGCACTAGCGGGAGGACACAATGAGCAGTTCTTC. It yields the protein CASSLALAGGHNEQFF.

The V call is TRBV13, the J call TRBJ1-1; no reliable D call. CDR3 length: 14 residues. Germline V gives CDR1 PRHDT, CDR2 FYEKMQ (reference sequence). Trimming pared 0 bases from V and 0 bases from J, leaving 5 bases between. CDR3 sequence reads: CASSLGRVNTEAFF. The CDR3 nucleotides are TGTGCCAGCAGCTTAGGTAGAGTGAACACTGAAGCTTTCTTT. Supplemented by reference TRBV13 and TRBJ1-1, the full variable domain reads AAGVIQSPRHLIKEKRETATLKCYPIPRHDTVYWYQQGPGQDPQFLISFYEKMQSDKGSIPDRFSAQQFSDYHSELNMSSLELGDSALYFCASSLGRVNTEAFFGQGTRLTVV.

This chain links TRBV5-1 with TRBJ2-3; 12 bases are a match to TRBD2. The CDR3 runs to 15 residues. The germline V gene has CDR1 SGHRS and CDR2 YFSETQ. Trimming took 10 bases from V and 6 from J; bases not matched to a gene: 12. CDR3 nucleotides: TGCGCCCGCCGGGCGCTAGCGGGAGGGTGGGATACGCAGTATTTT. It is translated as CARRALAGGWDTQYF.

The genes are TRBV9 and TRBJ2-1; a possible D gene is TRBD2 (6 bases). The CDR3 loop spans 13 amino acids. CDR1 and CDR2 (germline): SGDLS, YYNGEE. The V end was cut by 0 bases, the J end by 7 bases, with 8 bases between. CDR3: CASSVDAGNEQFF. The CDR3 region has the DNA TGTGCCAGCAGCGTAGATGCGGGAAATGAGCAGTTCTTC.

The chain is built from TRBV7-8 and TRBJ2-1; no clear D. V was cut by 5 bases and J by 0 bases, with 17 bases left in between. Germline CDR1 and CDR2: SGHVS and FQNEAQ. The CDR3 contains 17 residues. The CDR3 protein is CASSQPHGWSSYNEQFF. DNA for the CDR3: TGTGCCAGCAGCCAGCCGCACGGATGGAGCTCCTACAATGAGCAGTTCTTC.

This chain links TRBV7-9 with TRBJ2-1; 14 bases line up with TRBD2. The ends lost 9 bases at V and 7 bases at J; junction bases unmatched: 8. Germline CDR1 and CDR2: SEHNR and FQNEAQ (reference sequence). This CDR3 has 15 residues. The CDR3 here is CASGLAGGLGNEQFF. The CDR3 DNA reads TGTGCCAGTGGACTAGCGGGAGGTCTTGGGAATGAGCAGTTCTTC. Variable domain in full (rest from reference TRBV7-9 and TRBJ2-1): DTGVSQNPRHKITKRGQNVTFRCDPISEHNRLYWYRQTLGQGPEFLTYFQNEAQLEKSRLLSDRFSAERPKGSFSTLEIQRTEQGDSAMYLCASGLAGGLGNEQFFGPGTRLTVL.

The genes are TRBV29-1 and TRBJ2-3; D is possibly TRBD1 (5 bases). The CDR3 totals 15 residues. Trimming took off 4 bases at V and 2 bases at J, with 16 bases between the two ends. Germline values: CDR1 SQVTM, CDR2 ANQGSEA. CDR3 nucleotides: TGCAGCGTTGTAGGGGTAGGGAAACACACAGATACGCAGTATTTT. Translated, it gives CSVVGVGKHTDTQYF.

The chain links TRBV9 to TRBJ2-1, with TRBD2 matching over 12 bases. CDR1 and CDR2 from the germline V gene are SGDLS and YYNGEE. Trimming at V came to 4 bases and at J to 0 bases, leaving 2 bases not matched to a gene. The CDR3 has 16 residues. The CDR3 DNA reads TGTGCCAGCAGCCCGACTAGCGGGAGCTCCTACAATGAGCAGTTCTTC. This encodes CASSPTSGSSYNEQFF.

In this sample, this clone turned up once. The V gene is TRBV7-9, the J gene TRBJ2-7; D is unclear. The CDR3 contains 15 residues. V was clipped by 4 bases and J by 3 bases, with 16 bases between them. CDR1 SEHNR and CDR2 FQNEAQ come from the germline V gene (reference sequence). CDR3 in amino acids: CASSSRQAQRYEQYF. As DNA, the CDR3 is TGTGCCAGCAGCTCACGGCAGGCACAGCGCTACGAGCAGTACTTC.

The chain carries TRBV29-1 and TRBJ2-1; 8 bases match TRBD2. Losses at the gene ends were 3 bases for V and 0 bases for J; bases not matched to a gene: 7. Per the germline V gene, CDR1 is SQVTM and CDR2 is ANQGSEA. The CDR3 contains 16 residues. DNA for the CDR3: TGCAGCGTTGATCAGTTCACTAGCGGCTCCTACAATGAGCAGTTCTTC. Translation gives CSVDQFTSGSYNEQFF.

The rearrangement joins TRBV6-6 to TRBJ2-7, with 8 bases aligning to TRBD2. Germline V gene data show CDR1 as MNHNY and CDR2 as SVGAGI (reference sequence). V lost 10 bases and J lost 0; bases outside the gene matches: 14. The CDR3 contains 16 residues. The DNA of the CDR3 is TGTGCCACACAGGGCCCCTTAACTAGCGGCTCCTACGAGCAGTACTTC. Protein: CATQGPLTSGSYEQYF.

This clone occurred once. The genes are TRBV6-5 and TRBJ1-2; the D is unclear. This CDR3 is 15 amino acids long. From germline, CDR1 is MNHEY and CDR2 SVGAGI. Trimming stripped 0 bases from V and 0 bases from J, with 8 bases between. CDR3 sequence: CASSYSTASNYGYTF. For the CDR3, the DNA is TGTGCCAGCAGTTACTCTACAGCCTCTAACTATGGCTACACCTTC.

V gene TRBV15 combines with J gene TRBJ2-7; 12 bases are shared with TRBD2. Germline V CDR1 and CDR2: LNHNV, YYDKDF (reference sequence). V trimming: 3 bases; J trimming: 0 bases; junction bases outside the gene matches: 6. The CDR3 extends over 17 amino acids. CDR3 protein: CATSSALAGGRSYEQYF. The CDR3 nucleotides read TGTGCCACCAGCAGCGCCCTAGCGGGAGGGCGCTCCTACGAGCAGTACTTC.

The chain carries TRBV15 and TRBJ1-1; D perhaps matches TRBD1 (5 bases). This CDR3 has 15 amino acids. V gave up 0 bases and J gave up 6 bases, with 14 bases separating them. From germline, CDR1 is LNHNV and CDR2 YYDKDF (reference sequence). CDR3 nucleotide sequence: TGTGCCACCAGCAGAGATCGGGGGGAGGTCTCTGAAGCTTTCTTT. Translating gives CATSRDRGEVSEAFF.